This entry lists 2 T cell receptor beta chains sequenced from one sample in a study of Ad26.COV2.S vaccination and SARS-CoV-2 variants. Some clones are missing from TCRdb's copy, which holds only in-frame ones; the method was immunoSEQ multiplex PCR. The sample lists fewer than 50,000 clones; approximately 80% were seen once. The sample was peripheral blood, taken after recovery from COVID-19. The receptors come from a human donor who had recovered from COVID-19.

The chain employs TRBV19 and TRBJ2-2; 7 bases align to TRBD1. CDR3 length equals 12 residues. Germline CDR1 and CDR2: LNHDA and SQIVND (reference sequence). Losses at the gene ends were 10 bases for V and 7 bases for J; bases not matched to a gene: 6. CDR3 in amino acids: CAIDTGVGELFF. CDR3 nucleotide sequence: TGTGCCATCGACACAGGGGTCGGGGAGCTGTTTTTT. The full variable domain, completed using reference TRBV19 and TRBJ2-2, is DGGITQSPKYLFRKEGQNVTLSCEQNLNHDAMYWYRQDPGQGLRLIYYSQIVNDFQKGDIAEGYSVSREKKESFPLTVTSAQKNPTAFYLCAIDTGVGELFFGEGSRLTVL.

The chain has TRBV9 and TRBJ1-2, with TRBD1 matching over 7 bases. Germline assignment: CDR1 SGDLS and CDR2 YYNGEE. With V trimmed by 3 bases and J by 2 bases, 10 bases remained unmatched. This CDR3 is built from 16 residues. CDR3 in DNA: TGTGCCAGCAGCGGGGATAGGAAGGGGGCGAACTATGGCTACACCTTC. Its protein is CASSGDRKGANYGYTF.